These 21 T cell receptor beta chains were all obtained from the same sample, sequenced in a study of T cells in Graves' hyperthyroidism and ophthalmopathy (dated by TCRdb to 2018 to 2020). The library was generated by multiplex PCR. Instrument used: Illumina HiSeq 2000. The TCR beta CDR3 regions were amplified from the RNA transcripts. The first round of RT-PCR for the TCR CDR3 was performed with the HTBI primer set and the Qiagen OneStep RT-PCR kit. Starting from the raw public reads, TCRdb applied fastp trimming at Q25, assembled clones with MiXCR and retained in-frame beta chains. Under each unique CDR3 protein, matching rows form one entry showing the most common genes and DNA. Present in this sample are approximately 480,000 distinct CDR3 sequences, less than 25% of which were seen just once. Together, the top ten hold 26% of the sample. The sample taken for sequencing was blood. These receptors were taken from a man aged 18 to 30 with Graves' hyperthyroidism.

The CDR3 reads CASSLAGAGTGVDEQYF. CDR3 bases: TGTGCCAGCAGTCTCGCCGGCGCCGGGACAGGGGTGGACGAGCAGTACTTC. The V gene is TRBV6-1, the J gene TRBJ2-7, with 10 bases identical to TRBD1. CDR1 MNHNS and CDR2 SASEGT come from the germline V gene. CDR3 length: 17 amino acids. With V trimmed by 5 bases and J by 5 bases, 15 bases remained unmatched.

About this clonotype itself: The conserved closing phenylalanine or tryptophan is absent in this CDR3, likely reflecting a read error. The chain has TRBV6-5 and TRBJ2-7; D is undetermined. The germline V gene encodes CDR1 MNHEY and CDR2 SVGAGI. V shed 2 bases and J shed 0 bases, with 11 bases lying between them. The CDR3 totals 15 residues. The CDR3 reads CASSYERLSSYEQYY. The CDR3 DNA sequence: TGTGCCAGCAGTTACGAGAGGCTAAGCTCCTACGAGCAGTACTAC.

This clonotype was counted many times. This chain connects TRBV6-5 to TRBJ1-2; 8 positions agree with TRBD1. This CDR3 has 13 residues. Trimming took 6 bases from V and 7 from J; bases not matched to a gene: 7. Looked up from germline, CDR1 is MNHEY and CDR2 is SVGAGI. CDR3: CASRSTGEAGYTF. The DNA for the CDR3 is TGTGCCAGCAGGTCGACAGGGGAAGCTGGCTACACCTTC.

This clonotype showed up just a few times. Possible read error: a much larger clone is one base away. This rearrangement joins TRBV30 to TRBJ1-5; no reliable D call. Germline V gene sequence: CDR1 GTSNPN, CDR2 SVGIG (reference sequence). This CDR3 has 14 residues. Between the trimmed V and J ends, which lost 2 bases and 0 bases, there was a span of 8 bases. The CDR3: CAWSSKNSNQPQHF. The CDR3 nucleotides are TGTGCCTGGAGTTCTAAGAATAGCAATCAGCCCCAGCATTTT.

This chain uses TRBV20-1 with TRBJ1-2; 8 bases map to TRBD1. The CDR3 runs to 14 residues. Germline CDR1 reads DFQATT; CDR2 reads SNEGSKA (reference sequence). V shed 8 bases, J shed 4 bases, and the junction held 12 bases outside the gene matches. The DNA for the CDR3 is TGCAGTCGCCGAACAGGGGGAGAGAGCTATGGCTACACCTTC. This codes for CSRRTGGESYGYTF.

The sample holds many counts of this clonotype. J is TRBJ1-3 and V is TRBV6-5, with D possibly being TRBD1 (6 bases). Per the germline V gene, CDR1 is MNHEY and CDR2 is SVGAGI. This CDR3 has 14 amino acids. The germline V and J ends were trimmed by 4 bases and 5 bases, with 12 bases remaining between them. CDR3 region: CASSFAGVRNTIYF. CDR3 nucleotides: TGTGCCAGCAGTTTCGCAGGGGTACGAAACACCATATATTTT.

The CDR3 DNA reads as TGTGCCAGTAGTATGGCGCCAGGGTTTCAGCCCCAGCATTTT. This translates into CASSMAPGFQPQHF. This rearrangement joins TRBV19 to TRBJ1-5; tentative D call: TRBD1 (5 bases). Germline lookup yields CDR1 LNHDA and CDR2 SQIVND (reference sequence). Trimming left V 3 bases short and J 6 bases short, with 12 bases between. This CDR3 contains 14 residues.

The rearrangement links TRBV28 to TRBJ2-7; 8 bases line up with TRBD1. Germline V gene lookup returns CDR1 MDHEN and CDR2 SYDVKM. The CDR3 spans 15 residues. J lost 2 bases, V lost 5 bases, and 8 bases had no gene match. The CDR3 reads CASSPWDRLPYEQYF. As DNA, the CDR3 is TGTGCCAGCAGTCCCTGGGACAGGTTGCCCTACGAGCAGTACTTC.

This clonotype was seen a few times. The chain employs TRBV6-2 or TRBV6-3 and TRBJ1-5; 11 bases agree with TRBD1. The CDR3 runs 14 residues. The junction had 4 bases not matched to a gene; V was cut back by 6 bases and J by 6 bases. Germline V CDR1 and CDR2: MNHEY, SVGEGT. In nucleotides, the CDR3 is TGTGCCAGCAGATCCGGGACAGGGGGTCAGCCCCAGCATTTT. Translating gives CASRSGTGGQPQHF.

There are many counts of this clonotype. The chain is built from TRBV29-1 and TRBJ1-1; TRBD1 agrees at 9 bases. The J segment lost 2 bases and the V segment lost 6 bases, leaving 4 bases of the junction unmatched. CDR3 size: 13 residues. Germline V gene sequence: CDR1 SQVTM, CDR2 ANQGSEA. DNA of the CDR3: TGCAGCGTGGGACAGGGTGATAACACTGAAGCTTTCTTT. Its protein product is CSVGQGDNTEAFF.

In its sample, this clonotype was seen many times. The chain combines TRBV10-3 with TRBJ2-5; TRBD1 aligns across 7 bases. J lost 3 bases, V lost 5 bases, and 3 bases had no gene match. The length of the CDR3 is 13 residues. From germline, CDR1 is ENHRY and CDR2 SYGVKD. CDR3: CAISSQGEETQYF. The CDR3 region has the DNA TGTGCCATCAGTTCCCAGGGGGAAGAGACCCAGTACTTC.

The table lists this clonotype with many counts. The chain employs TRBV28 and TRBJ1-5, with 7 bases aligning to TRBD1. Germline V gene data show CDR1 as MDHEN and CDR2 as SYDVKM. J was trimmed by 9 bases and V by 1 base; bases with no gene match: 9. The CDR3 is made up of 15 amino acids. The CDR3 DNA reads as TGTGCCAGCAGTTTATATCGACAGGGTCAGAGGCCCCAGCATTTT. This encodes CASSLYRQGQRPQHF.

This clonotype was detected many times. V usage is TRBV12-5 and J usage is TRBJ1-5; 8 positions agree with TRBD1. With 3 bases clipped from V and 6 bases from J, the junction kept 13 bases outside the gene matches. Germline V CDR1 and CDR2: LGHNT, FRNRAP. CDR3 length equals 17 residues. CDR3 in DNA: TGTGCTAGTGGTTTACAAACAGGGGGAGTTGATGTTCAGCCCCAGCATTTT. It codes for CASGLQTGGVDVQPQHF.

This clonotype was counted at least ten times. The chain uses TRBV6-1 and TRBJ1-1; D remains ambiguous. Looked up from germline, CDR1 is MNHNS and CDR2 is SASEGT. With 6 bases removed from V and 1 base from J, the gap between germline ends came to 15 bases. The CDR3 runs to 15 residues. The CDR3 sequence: CASSHAGDGNTEAFF. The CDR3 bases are TGTGCCAGCAGCCACGCCGGAGACGGGAACACTGAAGCTTTCTTT.

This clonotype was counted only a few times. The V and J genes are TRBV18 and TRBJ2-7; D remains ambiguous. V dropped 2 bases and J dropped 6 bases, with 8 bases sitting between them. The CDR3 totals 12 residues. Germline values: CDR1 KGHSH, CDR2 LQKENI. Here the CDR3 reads CASSPGEGEQYF. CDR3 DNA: TGTGCCAGCTCACCAGGGGAAGGCGAGCAGTACTTC.

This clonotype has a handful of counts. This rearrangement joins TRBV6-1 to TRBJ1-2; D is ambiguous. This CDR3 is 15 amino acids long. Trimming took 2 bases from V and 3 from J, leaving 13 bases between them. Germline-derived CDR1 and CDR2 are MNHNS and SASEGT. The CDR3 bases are TGTGCCAGCAGTGAATCCTCGGGCTACTACTATGGCTACACCTTC. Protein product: CASSESSGYYYGYTF.

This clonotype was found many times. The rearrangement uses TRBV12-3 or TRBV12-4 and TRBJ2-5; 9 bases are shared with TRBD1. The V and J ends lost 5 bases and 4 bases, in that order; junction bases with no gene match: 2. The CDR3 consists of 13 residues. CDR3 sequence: CASSTGGLETQYF. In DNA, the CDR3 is TGTGCCAGCAGTACAGGGGGCTTAGAGACCCAGTACTTC.

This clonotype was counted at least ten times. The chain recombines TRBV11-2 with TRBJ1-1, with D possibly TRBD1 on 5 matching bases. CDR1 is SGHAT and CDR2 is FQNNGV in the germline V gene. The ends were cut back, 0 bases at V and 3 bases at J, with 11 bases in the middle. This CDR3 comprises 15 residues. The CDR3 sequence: CASSLDFGGYTEAFF. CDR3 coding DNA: TGTGCCAGCAGCTTAGATTTTGGGGGGTACACTGAAGCTTTCTTT. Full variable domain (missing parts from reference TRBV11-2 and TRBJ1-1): EAGVAQSPRYKIIEKRQSVAFWCNPISGHATLYWYQQILGQGPKLLIQFQNNGVVDDSQLPKDRFSAERLKGVDSTLKIQPAKLEDSAVYLCASSLDFGGYTEAFFGQGTRLTVV.

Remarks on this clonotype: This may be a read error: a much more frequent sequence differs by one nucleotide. The CDR3 loop is CASSFWAGAGELCF. The CDR3 nucleotides read TGTGCCAGCAGCTTCTGGGCAGGGGCCGGGGAGCTGTGTTTT. The chain joins TRBV7-8 to TRBJ2-2, with TRBD1 as a possible D gene (6 bases). The CDR3 is 14 residues long. Germline V gene sequence: CDR1 SGHVS, CDR2 FQNEAQ.

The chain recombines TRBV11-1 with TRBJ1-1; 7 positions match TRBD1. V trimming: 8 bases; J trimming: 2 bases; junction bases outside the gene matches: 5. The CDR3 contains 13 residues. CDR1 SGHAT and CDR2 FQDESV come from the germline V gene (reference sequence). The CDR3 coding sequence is TGTGCCAGCGGTTGGACAGGCAACACTGAAGCTTTCTTT. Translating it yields CASGWTGNTEAFF.

As DNA, the CDR3 is TGTGCCAGCAGGGGTTATGGGGATGGAAACACCATATATTTT. Protein sequence: CASRGYGDGNTIYF. J is TRBJ1-3 and V is TRBV12-3 or TRBV12-4, with D unclear. This CDR3 region has 14 residues. V shed 6 bases and J shed 3 bases, with 12 bases lying between them.